The T cell receptor (beta chain) described here comes from a study of cytomegalovirus exposure and HLA in healthy donors listed by TCRdb under 2017. For context, the study as a whole: An earlier analysis of some 620 of the donors reported 276 Gb of sequence data and 90 million to 120 million unique TCR beta sequences obtained from around 180 million T cells. The aim of the study was to test whether cataloging public T cell receptors could identify signatures of past pathogen exposure. Rather than using new phenotypic data, the later analysis identified candidate immune exposures from TCR beta sequences and from how often those sequences occurred across donors. The study profiled the T cell repertoires of 666 subjects by immunosequencing and related them to cytomegalovirus serostatus. A later genetic analysis took genome-wide SNP genotypes for about 60% of the roughly 670 donors and used that subset as a discovery cohort. Across approximately 400 genotyped donors of the cohort, an average of approximately 240,000 unique TCR beta nucleotide sequences per donor were sequenced, and roughly a sixth of those sequences were non-productive. In addition to the first cohort of about 650 subjects, a separate validation cohort of 120 different subjects was used. A later analysis re-examined previously published TCR beta repertoires from 500 to 700 donors and added high-resolution HLA genotyping to investigate patterns of TCR occurrence. Every repertoire in the discovery cohort had been generated on one and the same sequencing platform. Of the roughly 400 genotyped donors, around 81% fell in the genetic ancestry cluster associated with self-reported Caucasian donors. An early release that covered around 590 HLA-typed donors contained about 300 gigabases of sequencing data and tens of millions of unique TCR sequences. To decide whether each TCR beta V gene segment behaved as functional or pseudogenic, an earlier analysis of approximately 590 of the donors relied on high-throughput TCR beta sequencing. Class I and class II HLA loci were covered by the typing at four-digit resolution. To predict cytomegalovirus infection status, the study combined high-throughput TCR immunosequencing, statistical association of individual TCRs with disease status, and machine learning. Donor age, sex, ethnicity and CMV serostatus were collected together with the repertoire data. Four to six DR-DQ haplotypes were handled as single units for association and clustering, since linkage in the cohort was strong. The number of donors typed differed by locus, with about 629-640 for A, B, C, DRB1 and DQB1, more than 500 for DQA1, approximately 570 for DPA1, and some 470 for DPB1. What the research found in general, with its limitations: Sequencing depth was assumed to be roughly uniform across donors in the presence/absence analyses, though that assumption may not hold. According to a later analysis, parvovirus B19, influenza, CMV and Epstein-Barr virus appeared linked to several top co-occurrence clusters. The only immune exposure information available for the cohort was CMV serostatus. Most TCR sequences were observed very rarely across donors, whereas some public TCRs were present in many individuals. In vitro tests confirmed that a few of the cytomegalovirus-associated TCR beta chains recognize cytomegalovirus antigens. Linkage disequilibrium might explain the correlated functional status among segregating V segments, but an unknown experimental factor could not be excluded. In a later analysis, most CMV-associated TCR beta chains were found to appear HLA-restricted, with HLA associations seemingly driven largely by CMV exposure. Only TCR beta chains were sequenced in this cohort, and the absence of alpha or paired-chain data limited detectable features. In both the original and validation cohorts, the classifier was reported to diagnose cytomegalovirus status with high specificity and sensitivity. A total of some 180 TCR beta chains were listed by the study as associated with cytomegalovirus. A further reported finding was that TCR beta sequences accurately predicted the HLA-A and HLA-B alleles for most subjects in the first cohort. About 17 rarely observed V segments, including chromosome 9 orphons, were excluded from the earlier analysis of 550 to 700 of the donors because counts were too low. It was suggested by the authors that the approach could potentially be generalized to other disease states and immunological phenotypes. A later genetic analysis associated a missense DCLRE1C variant with V-gene and J-gene trimming of TCR beta chains, and an independent cohort replicated the association. The 87-base-pair reads could not distinguish some IMGT-functional V segments, including TRBV6-2 and TRBV6-3, so those segments were excluded. When HLA alleles, especially DR and DQ, strongly co-occurred, attributing TCR associations to individual alleles was difficult. A later analysis found that TCR association rates varied across HLA loci, with DRB1 alleles showing the most associated TCRs and HLA-C alleles the fewest. In a later genetic analysis, fewer N-insertions in productive TCRs were reported among donors in an Asian-associated ancestry cluster than the roughly 700-donor mean. At a false discovery rate of 0.05, a later analysis linked around 17,000 TCR beta sequences to specific HLA alleles. A later analysis found that HLA-associated TCR beta chains were more clonally expanded and had lower generation probabilities than equally common non-associated chains. The sequencing pipeline was judged likely to have produced a cluster of highly shared sequence variants as a technical artifact. Broadly in line with IMGT annotations, most TCR beta V segments showed up in productive rearrangements about 87% or about 30% of the time in an earlier analysis of under 700 of the donors. Because some donors lacked HLA typing at each locus, the association tests relied only on the typed subset.

The method behind the library was the immunoSEQ multiplex PCR assay. A mixture of 60 forward primers for TCR Vbeta segments and 13 reverse primers for TCR Jbeta segments was used in the multiplex PCR. The CDR3 region of rearranged TCR beta genes was amplified from genomic DNA with a multiplex PCR assay. Amplified TCR beta libraries were sequenced as 87-base-pair reads on the Illumina HiSeq System. Per the source publication's procedure: A later analysis tallied 70 million to 100 million unique TCR beta chains across the roughly 610 repertoires, and approximately 9.9 million of those chains were shared by two or more donors. Raw reads were error-corrected and collapsed into unique sequences by a nearest-neighbor algorithm in which closely related sequences were merged to remove PCR and sequencing errors. Alignment of CDR3 sequences to IMGT reference sequences was used to assign V, D and J gene segments. For a sequence to be retained, a match of at least six nucleotides was required to both a V gene segment and a J gene segment. Rearrangements were classified as productive when the CDR3 lacked stop codons and remained in frame with V and J, and all other rearrangements were classified as non-productive. Following IMGT convention, CDR3 was defined as the stretch from the second conserved V-encoded cysteine to the conserved J-encoded phenylalanine. In an earlier analysis of around 640 of the donors, sequences lacking an unambiguous match to a single V gene segment were excluded. In an earlier analysis of several hundred of the donors, V segments were called functional above 56.7% productive rearrangements and were called segregating when the between-donor standard deviation exceeded 5%. A statistical classification framework was developed to diagnose cytomegalovirus status using the catalog of TCR beta chain sequences. V and J gene assignment, in a later analysis, came from comparing TCR nucleotide sequences with IMGT/GENE-DB human TR gene sequences. The TCRdist pipeline was used in a later analysis to assign CDR3 sequences and most-parsimonious VDJ recombination scenarios. In a later analysis, each TCR beta chain was defined by its CDR3 amino acid sequence together with its V-gene family, and reads without a unique V-gene family were excluded. To address suspected cross-contamination and a sequencing artifact, a later analysis removed approximately 600 highly shared, low-generation-probability nucleotide sequences. For each public chain, a later analysis derived a clonal expansion index from normalized ranks of inferred template counts within each repertoire. Generation probabilities in a later analysis came from a VDJ recombination model fitted to out-of-frame rearrangements, and those results were checked against IGoR. In a later analysis, hypergeometric tests were used to score TCR-TCR, TCR-HLA and TCR-CMV co-occurrence, with a repertoire-size bias correction applied to TCR pairs. To estimate false discovery rates, a later analysis permuted the HLA or CMV assignments 20 times. In a later analysis, co-occurring TCRs were grouped with DBSCAN, and TCRdist sequence similarity was added when clustering was performed within HLA-allele-positive subsets. For co-occurrence clustering, repertoires with fewer than 30,000 or more than 120,000 public chains were excluded, along with about five repertoires with anomalous nucleotide sharing. Not all clones reach the TCRdb copy of this immuneACCESS table, which keeps in-frame sequences only. Checked studies attribute under half of the gap to unresolved V genes and leave the rest unexplained. V and J calls and clone size are given by that table; D and trimming were obtained from the DNA. In all, the sample holds more than 60,000 clones, and under 85% of those were seen once. In total, the top ten clones hold roughly 9% of the sample.

The cohort was made up of roughly 670 healthy bone marrow donors. All cohort members were sampled while nominally healthy, although unrecorded immune exposures were likely present. The donor tested CMV seropositive, placing the donor among the 250 to 350 seropositive members of the cohort. A peripheral blood sample was collected from each donor, and TCR beta sequencing was performed on peripheral blood mononuclear cells. Genomic DNA was extracted from the blood cell samples with the Qiagen DNeasy Blood Extraction Kit. Notes on this clone: The target of this receptor is not known. Base qualities are not provided; no much larger clone lies one nucleotide away.

From the cysteine up to the phenylalanine, the CDR3 has a length of 16 residues. The only DNA kept is the CDR3, 48 bases in frame from the first base. In the germline V gene (reference sequence), CDR1 corresponds to MNHNY and CDR2 to SVGAGI. Relative to germline, V is missing 0 bases and J is missing 4 bases, with 3 bases of the junction outside any gene match. Sequenced material: PBMCs. This clonotype was obtained from a woman in her 40s in good health and CMV-seropositive. The chain couples TRBV6-6 to TRBJ1-5; 10 middle bases align to TRBD1. CDR3 reads: CASSYSLGQGNQPQHF. The DNA sequence reads TGTGCCAGCAGTTACTCGTTGGGACAGGGGAATCAGCCCCAGCATTTT.